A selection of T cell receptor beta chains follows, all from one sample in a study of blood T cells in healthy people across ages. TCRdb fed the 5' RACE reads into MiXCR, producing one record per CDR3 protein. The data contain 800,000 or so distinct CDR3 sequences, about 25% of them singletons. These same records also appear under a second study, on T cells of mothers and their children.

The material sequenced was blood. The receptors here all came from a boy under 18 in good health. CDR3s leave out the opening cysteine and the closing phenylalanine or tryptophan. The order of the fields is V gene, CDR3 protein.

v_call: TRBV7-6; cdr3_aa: VSSFARGTEAF
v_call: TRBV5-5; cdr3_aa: ASSRGGTINEKLF
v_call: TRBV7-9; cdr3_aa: ASSRGGTGNEKLF
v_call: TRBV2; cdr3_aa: ASTTPAGRSYEQY
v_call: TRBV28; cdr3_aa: ASNPTIKTDAQY
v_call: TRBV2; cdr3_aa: ASSEALRRLALHEQY
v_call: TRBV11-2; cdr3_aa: ASSLWVLAGGPEDTGELF
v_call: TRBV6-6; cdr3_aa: ASSPTSAHEQY
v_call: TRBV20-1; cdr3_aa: SARWPGVTEQF
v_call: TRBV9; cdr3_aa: ASSATLYNEQF
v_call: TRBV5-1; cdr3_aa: ASRGTSGNNEQF
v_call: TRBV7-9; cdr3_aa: ASSSTSGSLSYNKQF
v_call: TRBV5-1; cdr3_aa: ASSLGGTVNGELF
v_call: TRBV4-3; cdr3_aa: ASSQEGGGSGGGSDTQY
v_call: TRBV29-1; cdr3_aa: SVGGTSYNEQF
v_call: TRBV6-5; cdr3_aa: ASSYSGQGATNEKLF
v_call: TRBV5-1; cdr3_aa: ASSLDGKNIQY
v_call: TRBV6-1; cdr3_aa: ASTRDRGGLYGTEAF
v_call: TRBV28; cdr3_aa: ASSLGPYSNQPQH
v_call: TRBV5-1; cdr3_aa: ASSFDAGGPRGGEQY
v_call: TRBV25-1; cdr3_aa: ASSEYGSGTSPLH
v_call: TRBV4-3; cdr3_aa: ASSQGTTGWSEKLF
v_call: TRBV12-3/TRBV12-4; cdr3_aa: ASSFGQFPSPLH
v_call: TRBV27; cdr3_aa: ASSTGVGSPLH
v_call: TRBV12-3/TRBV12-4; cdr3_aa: ASTGDAKNIQY
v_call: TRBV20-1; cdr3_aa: SARQRASGSTGELF
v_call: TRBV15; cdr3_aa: ATSRDWLAGVRQETQY
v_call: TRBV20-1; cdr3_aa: SARRGQGRLQETQY
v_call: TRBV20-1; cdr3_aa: SAREGAGGTEKLF
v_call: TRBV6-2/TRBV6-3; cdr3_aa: ASSFPGQGGNEQF
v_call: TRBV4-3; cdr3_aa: ASSQGAGMVGGYT
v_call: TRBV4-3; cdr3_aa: ASSQEFTSNEKLF
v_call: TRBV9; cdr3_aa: ASSVAGRNNEQF
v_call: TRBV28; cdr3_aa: ASSYPQPGELF
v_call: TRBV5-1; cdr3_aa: ASSTGTGFLWGTQY
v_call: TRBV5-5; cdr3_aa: ANSVGGTVSYNEQF
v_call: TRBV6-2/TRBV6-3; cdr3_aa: ASRRGPYEQY
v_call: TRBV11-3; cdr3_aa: ASSLEGGGTSSHNEQF
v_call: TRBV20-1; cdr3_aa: SAQGFNQPQH
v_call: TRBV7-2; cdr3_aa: ASSRNSYEQY
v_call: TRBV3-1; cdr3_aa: ASSQGVGIQETQY
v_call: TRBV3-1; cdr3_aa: ASASPTGTGLAGGEEQF